This T cell receptor beta chain derives from a study of OX40 agonist ivuxolimab in advanced cancers. In the study overall: Antecedent anti-PD-1, anti-PD-L1 or anti-CTLA-4 therapy was permissible, with about 40% having received some.

V was shortened by 0 bases and J by 7 bases, with 7 bases between the two germline ends. The CDR3 contains 13 residues. Germline CDR1 is SGHTA and CDR2 is FQGTGA. Clones were read by immunoSEQ multiplex PCR, and TCRdb kept only the in-frame ones, dropping some. The sample gives about 75,000 clones, about 88% of which show up once; roughly 8.6% is in the top ten. A history of autoimmune disease or systemic immunosuppression excluded patients. The chain combines TRBV7-3 with TRBJ2-1; no reliable D call. This clonotype originated in an adult with an advanced solid tumor such as melanoma, head and neck, liver or kidney cancer. Here the sequenced sample was CD4+ or CD8+ T cells sorted from blood, taken in a trial of the OX40 agonist ivuxolimab. CDR3 amino acids: CASSLTELNEQFF. CDR3 nucleotides: TGTGCCAGCAGCTTAACGGAATTAAATGAGCAGTTCTTC.